A single sample is the source of the 16 T cell receptor beta chains below, sequenced in a study of T-cell reconstitution after alpha-beta-depleted transplantation in children. Preparation of the TCRbeta library was carried out with unique molecular identifiers. A single record per CDR3 protein comes from TCRdb applying MiXCR to the PCR reads. The profile covers about 870,000 distinct CDR3 sequences, with about 16% appearing a single time and approximately 5% taken by the ten largest. The sample in question was PBMCs, mostly from graft donor cells, obtained 360 days after TCRalphabeta/CD19-depleted stem cell transplant. These receptors were taken from a male patient younger than 18 who had a stem cell transplant for acute lymphoblastic leukemia, so the T cells may come from the graft donor.

This clonotype came up a few times. This rearrangement joins TRBV6-1 to TRBJ1-3; 8 bases are shared with TRBD1. Germline CDR1 and CDR2: MNHNS and SASEGT. Trimming at V came to 7 bases and at J to 4 bases, leaving 12 bases not matched to a gene. The CDR3 runs 16 residues. CDR3 sequence: CASTRTGKGVGNTIYF. The CDR3, as DNA: TGTGCCAGCACCCGGACAGGGAAGGGGGTCGGAAACACCATATATTTT.

This chain uses TRBV12-3 or TRBV12-4 with TRBJ2-7; unclear D gene. Trimming pared 1 base from V and 4 bases from J, leaving 20 bases between. CDR3 length: 17 residues. Here the CDR3 reads CASSLVSVSQSLYEQYF. The DNA for the CDR3 is TGTGCCAGCAGTTTAGTTTCCGTTAGCCAGAGCCTTTACGAGCAGTACTTC.

This clonotype was counted between two and nine times. This chain's CDR3 is CASSPRGGGGYTF. For the CDR3, the DNA is TGCGCCAGCAGCCCAAGAGGAGGTGGTGGCTACACCTTC. The chain couples TRBV5-1 to TRBJ1-2; the D is unclear. Between the trimmed V and J ends, which lost 4 bases and 7 bases, there was a span of 14 bases. Germline V gene sequence: CDR1 SGHRS, CDR2 YFSETQ. The CDR3 has 13 amino acids.

This clonotype was seen only a few times. The chain is built from TRBV20-1 and TRBJ2-3, with 8 bases identical to TRBD2. V was clipped by 5 bases and J by 5 bases; unmatched bases: 6. The CDR3 spans 13 residues. The germline V gene has CDR1 DFQATT and CDR2 SNEGSKA (reference sequence). This chain's CDR3 is CSARAGEVDTQYF. As DNA, the CDR3 is TGCAGTGCTCGAGCGGGAGAGGTAGATACGCAGTATTTT.

This chain uses TRBV7-9 with TRBJ2-1; D ambiguous. The CDR3 is 15 amino acids. The germline gives CDR1 SEHNR, CDR2 FQNEAQ (reference sequence). V lost 3 bases, J lost 1 base, and 10 bases lay in between. The CDR3, as DNA: TGTGCCAGCAGCTTTAAGGGTGAATCCTACAATGAGCAGTTCTTC. Encoded protein: CASSFKGESYNEQFF. The whole variable domain, remainder taken from reference TRBV7-9 and TRBJ2-1, is DTGVSQNPRHKITKRGQNVTFRCDPISEHNRLYWYRQTLGQGPEFLTYFQNEAQLEKSRLLSDRFSAERPKGSFSTLEIQRTEQGDSAMYLCASSFKGESYNEQFFGPGTRLTVL.

This clonotype showed up many times. The chain has TRBV7-6 and TRBJ2-2; D may correspond to TRBD1 or TRBD2 (5 bases each). Germline values: CDR1 SGHVS, CDR2 FNYEAQ. V gave up 1 base and J gave up 1 base, with 10 bases separating them. This CDR3 is 16 amino acids long. CDR3 nucleotide sequence: TGTGCCAGCAGCTTAGTCGGGGCACAGAACACCGGGGAGCTGTTTTTT. Its protein is CASSLVGAQNTGELFF.

V and J are TRBV5-1 and TRBJ1-1, with D perhaps TRBD1 (6 bases). This CDR3 has 14 residues. Germline V gene sequence: CDR1 SGHRS, CDR2 YFSETQ. V lost 0 bases, J lost 5 bases, and 11 bases lay in between. In DNA, the CDR3 is TGCGCCAGCAGCTTGGCGGGGGGCTTTACTGAAGCTTTCTTT. Protein product: CASSLAGGFTEAFF.

The CDR3 protein is CSAEFTNTGELFF. The DNA of the CDR3 is TGCAGTGCAGAATTCACGAACACCGGGGAGCTGTTTTTT. The rearrangement links TRBV20-1 to TRBJ2-2; D is undetermined. V gave up 6 bases and J gave up 0 bases, with 8 bases separating them. The CDR3 spans 13 residues. Germline loops: CDR1 DFQATT, CDR2 SNEGSKA (reference sequence).

This clonotype was seen only a few times. The J gene is TRBJ1-1, the V gene TRBV20-1; D remains ambiguous. The CDR3 is 13 amino acids. Germline CDR1 is DFQATT and CDR2 is SNEGSKA (reference sequence). Trimming removed 3 bases from V and 8 bases from J, with 16 bases in between. The CDR3 bases are TGCAGTGCTAGCACCCGACGGACTACAGAAGCTTTCTTT. This sequence encodes CSASTRRTTEAFF.

The chain couples TRBV12-3 or TRBV12-4 to TRBJ2-7; 11 bases agree with TRBD1. J gave up 7 bases and V 3 bases, and 11 bases lay outside the gene matches. This CDR3 is 16 amino acids long. CDR3 protein: CASSFGNGQGAREQYF. CDR3 bases: TGTGCCAGCAGTTTTGGCAATGGACAGGGGGCGAGAGAGCAGTACTTC.

The rearrangement joins TRBV6-5 to TRBJ1-6; 9 bases map to TRBD1. V lost 1 base to trimming and J lost 7 bases; unmatched junction nucleotides: 8. The CDR3 loop spans 17 amino acids. Germline values: CDR1 MNHEY, CDR2 SVGAGI. The chain's CDR3 is CASSYYGTGTMNSPLHF. As DNA, the CDR3 is TGTGCCAGCAGTTACTATGGGACAGGGACGATGAATTCACCCCTCCACTTT.

This rearrangement joins TRBV24-1 to TRBJ2-2; D not certain. V was trimmed by 8 bases and J by 5 bases, leaving 5 bases between them. The CDR3 sequence is 11 residues long. In germline, CDR1 is KGHDR, CDR2 SFDVKD. In DNA form, the CDR3 reads TGTGCCACCACTGAAACCGGGGAGCTGTTTTTT. This translates into CATTETGELFF.

The V and J genes are TRBV6-2 or TRBV6-3 and TRBJ2-7; 7 bases map to TRBD1. This CDR3 region has 15 residues. V was clipped by 6 bases and J by 0 bases; unmatched bases: 8. In germline, CDR1 is MNHEY, CDR2 SVGEGT. The CDR3 protein is CASRFTGTASYEQYF. CDR3 nucleotide sequence: TGTGCCAGCAGATTCACCGGGACAGCCTCCTACGAGCAGTACTTC.

The table lists this clonotype with a few counts. The chain has TRBV14 and TRBJ2-4; no definite D call. The CDR3 runs 12 residues. Trimming took 4 bases from V and 9 from J, leaving 10 bases between them. Germline CDR1 and CDR2: SGHDN and FVKESK. CDR3 sequence (DNA): TGTGCCAGCAGCCCACTTAGTGGCATTCAGTACTTC. Protein sequence: CASSPLSGIQYF.

The chain carries TRBV2 and TRBJ2-7; the match to TRBD1 covers 9 bases. V gave up 6 bases and J gave up 5 bases; unmatched junction bases: 8. This CDR3 has 14 residues. Germline V gene data show CDR1 as SNHLY and CDR2 as FYNNEI. CDR3 coding DNA: TGTGCCAGCAGCCGGGGGGACAGGGCGGACGAGCAGTACTTC. This encodes CASSRGDRADEQYF.

This rearrangement joins TRBV2 to TRBJ2-2; D perhaps matches TRBD2 (5 bases). Germline V CDR1 and CDR2: SNHLY, FYNNEI. Deletions cut 4 bases from V and 0 bases from J, with 6 bases between. This CDR3 region has 14 residues. The CDR3 nucleotides read TGTGCCAGCAGTGCGGGAACGAACACCGGGGAGCTGTTTTTT. Translating it yields CASSAGTNTGELFF.